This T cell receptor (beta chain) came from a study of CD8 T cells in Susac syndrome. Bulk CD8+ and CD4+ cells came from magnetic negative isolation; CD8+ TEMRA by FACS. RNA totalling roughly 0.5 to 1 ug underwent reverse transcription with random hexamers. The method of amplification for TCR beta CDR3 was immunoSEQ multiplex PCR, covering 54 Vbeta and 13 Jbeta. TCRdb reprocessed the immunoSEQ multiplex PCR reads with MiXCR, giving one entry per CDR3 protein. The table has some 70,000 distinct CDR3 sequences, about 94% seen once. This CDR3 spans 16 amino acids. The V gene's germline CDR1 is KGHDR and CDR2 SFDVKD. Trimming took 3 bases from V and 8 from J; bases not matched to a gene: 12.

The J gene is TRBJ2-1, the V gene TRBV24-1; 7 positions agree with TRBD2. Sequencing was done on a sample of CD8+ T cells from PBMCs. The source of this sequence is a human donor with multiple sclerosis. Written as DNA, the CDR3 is TGTGCCACCAGTGATACGGTTTTAGGCCGGGGGGATGAGCAGTTCTTC. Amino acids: CATSDTVLGRGDEQFF.